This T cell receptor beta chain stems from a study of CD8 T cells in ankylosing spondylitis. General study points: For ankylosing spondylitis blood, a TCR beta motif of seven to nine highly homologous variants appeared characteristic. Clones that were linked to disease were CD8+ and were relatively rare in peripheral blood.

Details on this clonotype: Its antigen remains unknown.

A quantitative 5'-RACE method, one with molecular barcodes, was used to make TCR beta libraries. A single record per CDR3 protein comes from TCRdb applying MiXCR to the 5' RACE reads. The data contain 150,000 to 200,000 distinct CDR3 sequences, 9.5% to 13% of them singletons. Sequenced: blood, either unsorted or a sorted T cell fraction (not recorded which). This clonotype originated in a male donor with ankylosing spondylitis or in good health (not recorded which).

In nucleotides, the CDR3 is TGTGCCAGCAGCTCAGTGAACGGACGGGCTTTCTTT. Its translation: CASSSVNGRAFF. The chain uses TRBV7-2 and TRBJ1-1; D is ambiguous. Per the germline V gene, CDR1 is SGHTA and CDR2 is FQGNSA. V lost 4 bases and J lost 11, with 14 bases in between. The CDR3 is made up of 12 amino acids. The complete variable domain, with remaining parts taken from reference TRBV7-2 and TRBJ1-1, reads GAGVSQSPSNKVTEKGKDVELRCDPISGHTALYWYRQSLGQGLEFLIYFQGNSAPDKSGLPSDRFSAERTGGSVSTLTIQRTQQEDSAVYLCASSSVNGRAFFGQGTRLTVV.